The TCR beta chain under discussion was sequenced for a study of T cells in Graves' hyperthyroidism and ophthalmopathy. Whole-study context: The authors collected peripheral blood at initial diagnosis, before any treatment.

Exclusions: uncontrolled infection, other autoimmune disease, pregnancy, lactation. Orbital computed tomography, thyroid ultrasound, serum thyroxine and TRAb, and clinical symptoms together informed the diagnoses. This CDR3 is 15 amino acids long. V lost 3 bases and J lost 1, with 10 bases in between. Germline assignment: CDR1 ENHRY and CDR2 SYGVKD. Amplified TCR beta CDR3 regions came from RNA transcripts. The HTBI primer set served for first-round RT-PCR of the TCR CDR3. MiXCR, run by TCRdb on the multiplex PCR reads, gives a single entry per CDR3 protein. The sample consists of 300,000 to 350,000 distinct CDR3 sequences, 21% of them appearing once. Regarding the study as a whole: Prediction of ophthalmopathy progression came a median roughly 7.1 months pre-onset.

With regard to this clonotype: Antigen specificity is unknown.

This sequence originates from a woman aged 45-65 years with Graves' hyperthyroidism. The rearrangement uses TRBV10-3 and TRBJ1-5; D gene uncertain. Sequencing was done on a sample of blood. The CDR3 nucleotides read TGTGCCATCAGTGAATTCGGTGGGAGCAATCAGCCCCAGCATTTT. This translates into CAISEFGGSNQPQHF.